The rows below give T cell receptor beta chains drawn from one sample of a study of T-cell reconstitution after alpha-beta-depleted transplantation in children. TCRdb passed the PCR reads through MiXCR, listing each CDR3 protein once. Of about 130,000 distinct CDR3 sequences in the sample, around 9.8% were seen once. Sample: PBMCs, mostly from graft donor cells, taken 180 days after TCRalphabeta/CD19-depleted stem cell transplant. These receptors all stem from a girl less than two years old who had a stem cell transplant for combined immunodeficiency, so the T cells may come from the graft donor. The CDR3 runs from the conserved cysteine through the conserved F or W. Fields, in order: clone size, J gene, V gene, CDR3 protein. Clone size, where shown, is once, few, many, or a class for clones that have expanded.

size: many; J: TRBJ2-2; V: TRBV7-7; CDR3: CASSLRRGGELFF
size: -; J: TRBJ2-7; V: TRBV18; CDR3: CASSPFPGLASNYEQYF
size: -; J: TRBJ1-2; V: TRBV20-1; CDR3: CSARAGVYGYTF
size: -; J: TRBJ2-1; V: TRBV5-4; CDR3: CASSSNSRGGALNEQFF
size: many; J: TRBJ2-7; V: TRBV5-6; CDR3: CASSSVGQGYVEQYF
size: few; J: TRBJ1-1; V: TRBV5-1; CDR3: CASSPPDRRTEAFF
size: few; J: TRBJ2-7; V: TRBV20-1; CDR3: CSASGGPKSYEQYF
size: -; J: TRBJ1-1; V: TRBV20-1; CDR3: CSARYAQGAAEAFF
size: few; J: TRBJ2-7; V: TRBV6-1; CDR3: CASSGGDRTYEQYF
size: few; J: TRBJ2-7; V: TRBV27; CDR3: CASRRDFAYEQYF
size: many; J: TRBJ2-2; V: TRBV7-3; CDR3: CASSSPPGQGAITGELFF
size: -; J: TRBJ2-2; V: TRBV6-2/TRBV6-3; CDR3: CASSYAGGTGELFF
size: -; J: TRBJ2-1; V: TRBV10-2; CDR3: CASSERGGEAGGRFSEQFF
size: few; J: TRBJ2-5; V: TRBV18; CDR3: CASSPERGQETQYF
size: -; J: TRBJ2-7; V: TRBV6-2/TRBV6-3; CDR3: CASSVGTVAYEQYF
size: few; J: TRBJ1-1; V: TRBV12-3/TRBV12-4; CDR3: CASSPRTGLANTEAFF
size: -; J: TRBJ2-7; V: TRBV5-1; CDR3: CASSFQGAIDEQYF
size: -; J: TRBJ2-7; V: TRBV20-1; CDR3: CSARGWDGPYEQYF
size: many; J: TRBJ1-2; V: TRBV10-3; CDR3: CAIAQGVGYTF
size: -; J: TRBJ1-2; V: TRBV6-2/TRBV6-3; CDR3: CASSYSIVRDSSLYGYTF
size: many; J: TRBJ1-2; V: TRBV5-4; CDR3: CASSLKGGQGYTF
size: few; J: TRBJ2-5; V: TRBV27; CDR3: CASTQRRETQYF
size: -; J: TRBJ1-5; V: TRBV20-1; CDR3: CSASFGPGGDQPQHF
size: -; J: TRBJ2-7; V: TRBV5-1; CDR3: CASSRWTVISYEQYF
size: few; J: TRBJ2-1; V: TRBV7-2; CDR3: CASSFYFDEQFF
size: many; J: TRBJ2-5; V: TRBV20-1; CDR3: CSARSLLAEETQYF
size: few; J: TRBJ2-1; V: TRBV6-2/TRBV6-3; CDR3: CASSYWLAGSYNEQFF
size: -; J: TRBJ2-3; V: TRBV11-2; CDR3: CASSFTGATDTQYF
size: many; J: TRBJ2-7; V: TRBV18; CDR3: CASSRGQGSYEQYF
size: few; J: TRBJ2-5; V: TRBV5-5; CDR3: CASSLVTGLAGQETQYF
size: many; J: TRBJ2-2; V: TRBV5-1; CDR3: CASSLDPNTGELFF
size: few; J: TRBJ1-3; V: TRBV13; CDR3: CASSPGSSGNTIYF
size: -; J: TRBJ1-5; V: TRBV3-1; CDR3: CASSQVPGGQPQHF
size: few; J: TRBJ1-2; V: TRBV19; CDR3: CASSLRDGNYGYTF
size: few; J: TRBJ2-3; V: TRBV12-3/TRBV12-4; CDR3: CASSTGTLDVDTQYF
size: -; J: TRBJ2-5; V: TRBV20-1; CDR3: CSASPSGKSETQYF
size: few; J: TRBJ2-7; V: TRBV6-1; CDR3: CASTNRPGTSYEQYF
size: -; J: TRBJ1-5; V: TRBV10-3; CDR3: CAISELAGYQPQHF
size: many; J: TRBJ2-7; V: TRBV5-1; CDR3: CASTLTGSNEQYF
size: few; J: TRBJ2-5; V: TRBV5-1; CDR3: CASSLVGTVETQYF
size: -; J: TRBJ1-2; V: TRBV5-4; CDR3: CASSFAPSRYGYTF
size: -; J: TRBJ2-5; V: TRBV10-3; CDR3: CAISEGTGGFQETQYF
size: few; J: TRBJ2-1; V: TRBV24-1; CDR3: CATSGEKDSSYNEQFF
size: few; J: TRBJ2-3; V: TRBV7-8; CDR3: CASSQGQGRGLVTDTQYF
size: many; J: TRBJ1-6; V: TRBV7-9; CDR3: CASSSRDSFLNSPLHF
size: many; J: TRBJ1-5; V: TRBV28; CDR3: CASSLSGEGWNQPQHF
size: -; J: TRBJ2-3; V: TRBV5-6; CDR3: CASSFPGTGTDTQYF
size: many; J: TRBJ1-5; V: TRBV7-7; CDR3: CASSFPTGPPRQPQHF
size: few; J: TRBJ1-3; V: TRBV5-1; CDR3: CASSLEDGGGNTIYF
size: many; J: TRBJ1-4; V: TRBV7-2; CDR3: CASSFHIGGTNEKLFF
size: few; J: TRBJ2-7; V: TRBV5-1; CDR3: CASSSTSGSYEQYF
size: few; J: TRBJ2-5; V: TRBV29-1; CDR3: CSVEDWAGEEETQYF
size: few; J: TRBJ2-5; V: TRBV20-1; CDR3: CSASPGLWQETQYF
size: many; J: TRBJ1-6; V: TRBV7-2; CDR3: CASSLDASYNSPLHF
size: few; J: TRBJ1-2; V: TRBV28; CDR3: CASSSPARTGGEFGYTF
size: few; J: TRBJ2-7; V: TRBV20-1; CDR3: CSARGPGQGKYEQYF
size: few; J: TRBJ2-2; V: TRBV20-1; CDR3: CSARRARGNTGELFF
size: -; J: TRBJ2-7; V: TRBV5-6; CDR3: CASSLRTPTYEQYF
size: -; J: TRBJ2-7; V: TRBV6-1; CDR3: CASSTVSSYEQYF
size: -; J: TRBJ2-2; V: TRBV4-3; CDR3: CASSSRREGTGELFF